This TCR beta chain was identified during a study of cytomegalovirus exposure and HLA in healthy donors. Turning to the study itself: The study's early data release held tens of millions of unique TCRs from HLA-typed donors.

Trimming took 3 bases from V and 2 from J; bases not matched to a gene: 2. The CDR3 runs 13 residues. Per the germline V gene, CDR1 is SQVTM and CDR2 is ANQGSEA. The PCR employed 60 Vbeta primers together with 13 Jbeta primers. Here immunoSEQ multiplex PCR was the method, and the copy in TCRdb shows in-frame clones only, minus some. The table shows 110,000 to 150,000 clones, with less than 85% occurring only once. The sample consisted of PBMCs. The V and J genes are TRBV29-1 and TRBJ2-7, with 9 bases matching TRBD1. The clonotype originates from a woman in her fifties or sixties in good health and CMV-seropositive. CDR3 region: CSVETGGTYEQYF. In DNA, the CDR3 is TGCAGCGTTGAGACAGGGGGAACCTACGAGCAGTACTTC.